The 3 T cell receptor beta chains reported below all come from one sample, sequenced in a study of blood T cells in healthy people across ages. It was with a sample-barcoded 5' primer and a J-beta primer mix that a second PCR of roughly 7 to 12 cycles was run. Each CDR3 protein gets one entry after TCRdb re-called the 5' RACE reads with MiXCR. The sample yields fewer than 600,000 distinct CDR3 sequences, roughly a quarter seen once. This sample also appeared in a second study, on T cells of mothers and their children.

Sequencing was done on a sample of blood. These receptor sequences come from a boy younger than 10 in good health.

This clonotype was found a few times. V gene TRBV6-5 combines with J gene TRBJ2-7, with D perhaps matching TRBD1 (6 bases). With the DNA end fitting TRBJ2-1 better, the J assignment may be wrong. The germline V gene has CDR1 MNHEY and CDR2 SVGAGI. This CDR3 is built from 15 residues. The CDR3 DNA reads as TGTGCCAGCAGTTACTCAGGGGGATGGTCGAATGAGCAGTTCTTC. Residues: CASSYSGGWSNEQFF.

The CDR3 here is CAISPGGSGANVLTF. CDR3 in DNA: TGTGCCATCAGTCCAGGGGGTTCTGGGGCCAACGTCCTGACTTTC. The gene calls are TRBV10-3 and TRBJ2-6; TRBD1 matches 7 bases. Germline CDR1 and CDR2: ENHRY and SYGVKD. With V trimmed by 5 bases and J by 1 base, 2 bases remained unmatched. This CDR3 has 15 residues.

The V call is TRBV2, the J call TRBJ2-7, with 9 positions matching TRBD2. This CDR3 has 20 amino acids. Germline trimming cut 7 bases from V and 0 bases from J; bases unmatched to any gene: 22. The germline gives CDR1 SNHLY, CDR2 FYNNEI. In DNA, the CDR3 is TGTGCCAGCACGCCCAACCCCGGGACTAGCAGCCGGAGGAGCTCCTACGAGCAGTACTTC. Translating it yields CASTPNPGTSSRRSSYEQYF. Full variable domain (outside the CDR3, taken from reference TRBV2 and TRBJ2-7): EPEVTQTPSHQVTQMGQEVILRCVPISNHLYFYWYRQILGQKVEFLVSFYNNEISEKSEIFDDQFSVERPDGSNFTLKIRSTKLEDSAMYFCASTPNPGTSSRRSSYEQYFGPGTRLTVT.